This passage covers 20 T cell receptor beta chains from one sample sequenced in a study of T cell changes during pregnancy in multiple sclerosis. The method was immunoSEQ multiplex PCR; TCRdb's version includes in-frame clones alone and lacks a portion of them. The table includes more than 25,000 clones, about nine tenths detected once. The specimen comprised CD8+ T cells from peripheral blood mononuclear cells, sampled after pregnancy. Receptors originate from a female donor with multiple sclerosis, enrolled in a pregnancy study.

The V gene is TRBV5-1, the J gene TRBJ2-3; the match to TRBD1 covers 8 bases. Per germline, CDR1 SGHRS and CDR2 YFSETQ. The CDR3 has 16 amino acids. J lost 4 bases, V lost 2 bases, and 9 bases had no gene match. The CDR3 here is CASSFGQGVAPDTQYF. CDR3 DNA sequence: TGCGCCAGCAGCTTTGGACAGGGAGTTGCCCCAGATACGCAGTATTTT.

This chain connects TRBV19 to TRBJ1-1, with TRBD1 matching 11 bases. The length of the CDR3 is 12 residues. Losses at the gene ends were 10 bases for V and 5 bases for J; bases not matched to a gene: 3. Germline V gene data show CDR1 as LNHDA and CDR2 as SQIVND (reference sequence). CDR3 loop: CAIGTGGTEAFF. The CDR3 DNA follows: TGTGCCATCGGGACAGGGGGGACTGAAGCTTTCTTT. Using reference TRBV19 and TRBJ1-1 for the parts outside the CDR3, the full variable domain is DGGITQSPKYLFRKEGQNVTLSCEQNLNHDAMYWYRQDPGQGLRLIYYSQIVNDFQKGDIAEGYSVSREKKESFPLTVTSAQKNPTAFYLCAIGTGGTEAFFGQGTRLTVV.

J is TRBJ2-3 and V is TRBV27; 11 bases are shared with TRBD2. CDR1 is MNHEY and CDR2 is SMNVEV in the germline V gene (reference sequence). V was pared by 6 bases and J by 5 bases, with 7 bases of the junction left unmatched. This CDR3 spans 15 amino acids. The CDR3 bases are TGTGCCAGCAGGACTAGCGGGATAGGATTAGATACGCAGTATTTT. The encoded protein is CASRTSGIGLDTQYF.

This clone was seen a single time. This sequence joins TRBV29-1 and TRBJ2-1; 11 nucleotides align to TRBD2. The CDR3 runs to 16 residues. The junction had 12 bases not matched to a gene; V was cut back by 7 bases and J by 4 bases. CDR1 and CDR2 (germline): SQVTM, ANQGSEA. The CDR3 region is CSAPILAGDLYNEQFF. CDR3 nucleotide sequence: TGCAGCGCCCCGATACTAGCGGGAGATCTATACAATGAGCAGTTCTTC.

This chain joins TRBV29-1 and TRBJ2-1, with TRBD2 matching 10 bases. This CDR3 has 16 amino acids. The V gene's germline CDR1 is SQVTM and CDR2 ANQGSEA. Trimming took 0 bases from V and 3 from J; bases not matched to a gene: 5. In nucleotides, the CDR3 is TGCAGCGTTGAAGACCTACTAGCGGGACTCTACAATGAGCAGTTCTTC. Translation gives CSVEDLLAGLYNEQFF.

V gene TRBV4-1 combines with J gene TRBJ2-2, with 8 bases that match TRBD1. There are 15 residues in the CDR3. The trim removed 0 bases at V and 7 bases at J, leaving 4 bases unmatched. CDR1 and CDR2 (germline): MGHRA, YSYEKL. CDR3 sequence: CASSQEGQGNGELFF. The DNA for the CDR3 is TGCGCCAGCAGCCAAGAAGGACAGGGAAACGGGGAGCTGTTTTTT.

The chain has TRBV7-9 and TRBJ2-2; 8 nucleotides agree with TRBD1. Germline V gene sequence: CDR1 SEHNR, CDR2 FQNEAQ (reference sequence). The CDR3 is made up of 19 amino acids. Trimming cost V 5 bases and J 0 bases; bases outside gene matches: 14. CDR3 sequence reads: CASSPGGWGITTNTGELFF. CDR3 DNA sequence: TGTGCCAGCAGCCCAGGGGGCTGGGGAATTACTACGAACACCGGGGAGCTGTTTTTT.

The rearrangement links TRBV4-3 to TRBJ2-7; 8 nucleotides match TRBD2. Per germline, CDR1 LGHNA and CDR2 YSLEER. CDR3 length: 16 amino acids. V trimming: 4 bases; J trimming: 3 bases; junction bases outside the gene matches: 11. CDR3: CASSPRGGNLGYEQYF. The DNA of the CDR3 is TGCGCCAGCAGCCCCCGCGGGGGGAATCTTGGCTACGAGCAGTACTTC.

The rearrangement uses TRBV27 and TRBJ2-1, with 16 bases fitting TRBD2. The CDR3 extends over 17 amino acids. J gave up 7 bases and V 6 bases, and 9 bases lay outside the gene matches. In germline, CDR1 is MNHEY, CDR2 SMNVEV (reference sequence). For the CDR3, the DNA is TGTGCCAGCAGCCAGGGACTAGCGGGAGGGCTATGGAATGAGCAGTTCTTC. It codes for CASSQGLAGGLWNEQFF.

J is TRBJ2-5 and V is TRBV27; TRBD1 might be the D (5 bases). The germline V gene has CDR1 MNHEY and CDR2 SMNVEV (reference sequence). With 0 bases removed from V and 5 bases from J, the gap between germline ends came to 10 bases. This CDR3 has 14 residues. CDR3 coding DNA: TGTGCCAGCAGTTTATCGGCAGGGTGGGAGACCCAGTACTTC. Its protein is CASSLSAGWETQYF.

The rearrangement uses TRBV28 and TRBJ1-1, with D unclear. The CDR3 totals 13 residues. Germline assignment: CDR1 MDHEN and CDR2 SYDVKM. Trimming took 3 bases from V and 3 from J, leaving 8 bases between them. The CDR3 DNA follows: TGTGCCAGCAGTTTGACCGGGGACACTGAAGCTTTCTTT. Its translation is CASSLTGDTEAFF.

V is TRBV23-1 and J is TRBJ1-2; D gene unclear. TRBV23-1 is reported as an ORF; its role is uncertain. The ends were cut back, 3 bases at V and 6 bases at J, with 8 bases in the middle. The CDR3 runs 12 residues. The CDR3 DNA sequence: TGCGCCAGCAGTCACTCTTACAATGGCTACACCTTC. It codes for CASSHSYNGYTF.

The J gene is TRBJ2-3, the V gene TRBV4-3, with 7 bases fitting TRBD1. V gave up 1 base and J gave up 7 bases; unmatched junction bases: 11. The CDR3 extends over 16 amino acids. Germline V gene sequence: CDR1 LGHNA, CDR2 YSLEER. This CDR3 is CASSQVMGQTGHTQYF. The CDR3 region has the DNA TGCGCCAGCAGCCAAGTAATGGGACAGACCGGCCATACGCAGTATTTT.

This chain's CDR3 is CASSLNQAGDGTDTQYF. The CDR3 DNA reads TGTGCCAGCAGCTTAAATCAAGCGGGAGATGGCACAGATACGCAGTATTTT. V usage is TRBV7-8 and J usage is TRBJ2-3; TRBD2 matches at 8 bases. CDR1 SGHVS and CDR2 FQNEAQ come from the germline V gene. Germline trimming cut 2 bases from V and 1 base from J; bases unmatched to any gene: 8. The length of the CDR3 is 17 residues.

The gene calls are TRBV21-1 and TRBJ2-4; the table gives TRBD2 as D, unverified against the DNA. TRBV21-1 is deemed a pseudogene. The CDR3 has 15 amino acids. Written as DNA, the CDR3 is TGTGCCAGCAGCAAAGGGGCTAGCGGGAGTAACATTCAGTACTTC. Protein: CASSKGASGSNIQYF.

The chain uses TRBV29-1 and TRBJ1-2, with a tentative D call TRBD1 (6 bases). V shed 5 bases and J shed 6 bases, with 13 bases lying between them. The CDR3 sequence is 12 residues long. The germline V gene encodes CDR1 SQVTM and CDR2 ANQGSEA. The CDR3 region is CSVLQGGNGYTF. The CDR3 DNA is TGCAGCGTTCTACAGGGCGGTAATGGCTACACCTTC.

This clone appeared a few times. The chain links TRBV4-2 to TRBJ2-7; a weak D match, TRBD2 (5 bases). V gave up 4 bases and J gave up 5 bases, with 21 bases separating them. The V gene's germline CDR1 is LGHNA and CDR2 YNFKEQ. The CDR3 is 16 amino acids. CDR3 loop: CASSRQLGEGSDEQYF. The CDR3 region has the DNA TGTGCCAGCAGCCGACAACTAGGAGAGGGTTCGGACGAGCAGTACTTC.

The V gene is TRBV7-9, the J gene TRBJ2-1; 9 nucleotides agree with TRBD2. This CDR3 has 16 amino acids. Per the germline V gene, CDR1 is SEHNR and CDR2 is FQNEAQ (reference sequence). J was trimmed by 0 bases and V by 5 bases; bases with no gene match: 5. CDR3 bases: TGTGCCAGCAGCCTGACTAGCGGAGCCTCCTACAATGAGCAGTTCTTC. Its translation is CASSLTSGASYNEQFF.

V gene TRBV5-1 combines with J gene TRBJ2-1; the match to TRBD2 covers 7 bases. V lost 5 bases, J lost 4 bases, and 15 bases stayed unmatched. This CDR3 has 17 residues. Germline lookup yields CDR1 SGHRS and CDR2 YFSETQ. The CDR3 loop reads CASSLTPREPEYNEQFF. The CDR3 coding sequence is TGCGCCAGCAGTCTTACGCCGCGGGAGCCGGAATACAATGAGCAGTTCTTC.

The rearrangement joins TRBV7-6 to TRBJ2-7; D remains unclear. This CDR3 comprises 14 residues. Germline CDR1 and CDR2: SGHVS and FNYEAQ. The V end lost 4 bases, the J end lost 3 bases, and 13 bases lay between the germline ends. The CDR3: CASSSRLSDYEQYF. The CDR3 DNA follows: TGTGCCAGCAGCTCCCGGTTGTCCGACTACGAGCAGTACTTC.